The 27 T cell receptor beta chains presented below share a single source sample, sequenced in a study of identical twins. TCRdb fed the 5' RACE reads into MiXCR, producing one record per CDR3 protein. The table includes hundreds of thousands of distinct CDR3 sequences, roughly 7% detected once. The data also belong to a second study, concerning yellow fever vaccine responses in identical twins.

Material: memory (CD45RO+) T cells sorted from blood. Receptors originate from a young woman in good health.

This clonotype was observed a handful of times. The rearrangement joins TRBV20-1 to TRBJ2-2, with 10 nucleotides matching TRBD1. The germline gives CDR1 DFQATT, CDR2 SNEGSKA (reference sequence). J gave up 5 bases and V 2 bases, and 8 bases lay outside the gene matches. This CDR3 has 16 amino acids. CDR3 coding DNA: TGCAGTGCTAGAAAAGAATGGACAGGGGGAACCGGGGAGCTGTTTTTT. Its protein is CSARKEWTGGTGELFF.

The V gene is TRBV5-5, the J gene TRBJ2-2, with 12 bases fitting TRBD1. V lost 4 bases and J lost 12; bases outside the gene matches: 4. The CDR3 extends over 13 amino acids. CDR1 and CDR2 (germline): SGHKS, YYEKEE (reference sequence). The CDR3 reads CASSQGTGGQLFF. DNA for the CDR3: TGTGCCAGCAGCCAAGGGACAGGGGGCCAGCTGTTTTTT.

This clonotype was recorded many times. This rearrangement joins TRBV7-9 to TRBJ1-2; tentatively, D is TRBD1 (5 bases). Germline CDR1 reads SEHNR; CDR2 reads FQNEAQ (reference sequence). V dropped 1 base and J dropped 9 bases, with 9 bases sitting between them. The CDR3 runs 12 residues. CDR3 in DNA: TGTGCCAGCAGCTTAGAGGGGCGAAGCTACACCTTC. It is translated as CASSLEGRSYTF.

This clonotype was seen only a few times. This sequence joins TRBV7-8 and TRBJ2-4; 12 bases are a match to TRBD2. The CDR3 covers 19 residues. Germline V CDR1 and CDR2: SGHVS, FQNEAQ. The V segment lost 3 bases and the J segment 3 bases; nucleotides outside the gene matches: 12. DNA of the CDR3: TGTGCCAGCAGCTTTATGTTGCTAGCGGGGGGGCCGGACAAAAACATTCAGTACTTC. The encoded protein is CASSFMLLAGGPDKNIQYF.

This clonotype was picked up a small number of times. The gene calls are TRBV10-1 and TRBJ2-5, with 7 bases identical to TRBD2. The CDR3 covers 13 residues. V trimming: 5 bases; J trimming: 5 bases; junction bases outside the gene matches: 5. CDR1 and CDR2 (germline): WNHNN, SYGVQD (reference sequence). This chain's CDR3 is CASSPTSVETQYF. In DNA, the CDR3 is TGCGCCAGCAGTCCTACTAGCGTGGAGACCCAGTACTTC.

This clonotype appeared a few times. The chain carries TRBV6-4 and TRBJ2-5, with 9 bases lining up with TRBD2. The germline gives CDR1 MRHNA, CDR2 SNTAGT. The CDR3 runs to 17 residues. J gave up 5 bases and V 5 bases, and 15 bases lay outside the gene matches. The DNA for the CDR3 is TGTGCCAGCAGTCACCCCCGACTAGCGGCCCAAGGGGAGACCCAGTACTTC. Translating gives CASSHPRLAAQGETQYF.

This chain links TRBV6-2 or TRBV6-3 with TRBJ2-1, with D maybe TRBD2 (7 bases). The CDR3 length is 16 residues. Germline lookup yields CDR1 MNHEY and CDR2 SVGEGT. V lost 6 bases and J 2 bases, leaving 17 bases between the germline ends. The CDR3 is CASSDGPGGPYNEQFF. The CDR3 bases are TGTGCCAGCAGCGACGGTCCGGGGGGCCCCTACAATGAGCAGTTCTTC.

This clonotype has ten or more counts. The chain joins TRBV5-1 to TRBJ2-2; D is perhaps TRBD1 (7 bases). The CDR3 contains 14 residues. Trimming removed 5 bases from V and 5 bases from J, with 13 bases in between. Per the germline V gene, CDR1 is SGHRS and CDR2 is YFSETQ. For the CDR3, the DNA is TGCGCCAGCAGAACCTCAGGGGGGACCGGGGAGCTGTTTTTT. Protein sequence: CASRTSGGTGELFF.

In this sample, this clonotype turned up a few times. The chain uses TRBV20-1 and TRBJ2-5; a possible D gene is TRBD1 (6 bases). V was shortened by 1 base and J by 2 bases, with 8 bases between the two germline ends. CDR3 size: 13 residues. CDR1 is DFQATT and CDR2 is SNEGSKA in the germline V gene (reference sequence). CDR3 bases: TGCAGTGCTAGAGTAACAGGGCAAGAGACCCAGTACTTC. As protein: CSARVTGQETQYF.

The chain combines TRBV5-1 with TRBJ2-5, with 9 bases matching TRBD1. The germline V gene encodes CDR1 SGHRS and CDR2 YFSETQ. The J segment lost 3 bases and the V segment lost 0 bases, leaving 6 bases of the junction unmatched. The CDR3 has 16 amino acids. CDR3 residues: CASSLVSTGGEETQYF. The CDR3 DNA reads as TGCGCCAGCAGCTTGGTATCGACAGGGGGGGAAGAGACCCAGTACTTC.

The sample holds many counts of this clonotype. The chain joins TRBV4-1 to TRBJ2-4, with 14 bases that match TRBD2. Germline V gene sequence: CDR1 MGHRA, CDR2 YSYEKL. There are 20 residues in the CDR3. V lost 0 bases, J lost 3 bases, and 10 bases stayed unmatched. CDR3 sequence reads: CASSQERLAGGPRDKNIQYF. CDR3 coding DNA: TGCGCCAGCAGCCAAGAAAGACTAGCGGGGGGGCCGAGGGACAAAAACATTCAGTACTTC.

This clonotype was seen ten or more times. The chain carries TRBV12-3 or TRBV12-4 and TRBJ1-1, with D perhaps matching TRBD1 (5 bases). This CDR3 contains 15 residues. Trimming cost V 3 bases and J 0 bases, with 11 bases left between them. The CDR3 sequence is CASSFLGGLNTEAFF. In nucleotides, the CDR3 is TGTGCCAGCAGTTTTCTGGGGGGGTTGAACACTGAAGCTTTCTTT.

This clonotype occurred many times. The genes are TRBV2 and TRBJ2-7, with D possibly being TRBD1 (6 bases). This CDR3 comprises 14 residues. The germline V and J ends were trimmed by 5 bases and 0 bases, with 11 bases remaining between them. Looked up from germline, CDR1 is SNHLY and CDR2 is FYNNEI. This CDR3 reads CASSTWTASYEQYF. DNA for the CDR3: TGTGCCAGCAGTACCTGGACAGCCTCCTACGAGCAGTACTTC. The variable domain in full, with the rest retrieved from reference TRBV2 and TRBJ2-7, is EPEVTQTPSHQVTQMGQEVILRCVPISNHLYFYWYRQILGQKVEFLVSFYNNEISEKSEIFDDQFSVERPDGSNFTLKIRSTKLEDSAMYFCASSTWTASYEQYFGPGTRLTVT.

J is TRBJ1-1 and V is TRBV20-1; TRBD1 aligns across 7 bases. J lost 13 bases, V lost 6 bases, and 8 bases had no gene match. The CDR3 sequence is 10 residues long. CDR1 and CDR2 (germline): DFQATT, SNEGSKA (reference sequence). The CDR3 sequence: CSALRGEDFF. For the CDR3, the DNA is TGCAGTGCCCTCAGGGGGGAGGATTTCTTT.

This clonotype was counted between two and nine times. The chain uses TRBV12-3 or TRBV12-4 and TRBJ2-7; possibly TRBD1 for D (7 bases). The V and J ends lost 2 bases and 3 bases respectively, with 14 bases between them. This CDR3 is 15 amino acids long. The CDR3 DNA is TGTGCCAGCAGTTTACAGGGGGGAGAAGTCTACGAGCAGTACTTC. Translated, it gives CASSLQGGEVYEQYF.

This clonotype was recorded a few times. The V gene is TRBV10-3, the J gene TRBJ2-2; 7 positions agree with TRBD2. CDR1 and CDR2 from the germline V gene are ENHRY and SYGVKD. The CDR3 is 13 amino acids. Unmatched junction bases numbered 9, after V lost 11 bases and J lost 6 bases. In nucleotides, the CDR3 is TGTGCCGCAGCCGGGGGAGGGGCCGGGGAGCTGTTTTTT. Amino acid sequence: CAAAGGGAGELFF.

This clonotype was seen at least ten times. The chain combines TRBV6-1 with TRBJ2-2, with D perhaps matching TRBD1 (6 bases). The germline V gene has CDR1 MNHNS and CDR2 SASEGT. CDR3 length equals 15 residues. V dropped 6 bases and J dropped 5 bases, with 16 bases sitting between them. The CDR3 DNA reads as TGTGCCAGCAGAAGACAGGATGTGAAGACCGGGGAGCTGTTTTTT. This gives the protein CASRRQDVKTGELFF.

This clonotype was seen a few times. This rearrangement joins TRBV2 to TRBJ2-1; 9 bases match TRBD2. The CDR3 length is 17 residues. CDR1 SNHLY and CDR2 FYNNEI come from the germline V gene. The V and J ends lost 0 bases and 1 base, in that order; junction bases with no gene match: 4. The CDR3 loop reads CASSEAPSGASYNEQFF. Here the CDR3 DNA reads TGTGCCAGCAGTGAAGCCCCTAGCGGGGCTTCCTACAATGAGCAGTTCTTC. Combining the CDR3 with reference TRBV2 and TRBJ2-1 gives the whole variable domain EPEVTQTPSHQVTQMGQEVILRCVPISNHLYFYWYRQILGQKVEFLVSFYNNEISEKSEIFDDQFSVERPDGSNFTLKIRSTKLEDSAMYFCASSEAPSGASYNEQFFGPGTRLTVL.

This clonotype was observed at least ten times. The gene calls are TRBV29-1 and TRBJ1-3; D is unclear. Germline loops: CDR1 SQVTM, CDR2 ANQGSEA. V was trimmed by 0 bases and J by 0 bases, leaving 6 bases between them. The CDR3 is made up of 14 amino acids. The CDR3 nucleotides are TGCAGCGTTGAAGATCTTGCCTCTGGAAACACCATATATTTT. Translated, it gives CSVEDLASGNTIYF.

The chain couples TRBV4-1 to TRBJ1-1; no reliable D call. CDR3 length equals 14 residues. Germline V gene lookup returns CDR1 MGHRA and CDR2 YSYEKL. The germline V and J ends were trimmed by 6 bases and 1 base, with 12 bases remaining between them. CDR3 protein: CASRALLRNTEAFF. The CDR3, as DNA: TGCGCCAGCAGAGCCCTCCTGAGGAACACTGAAGCTTTCTTT.

The CDR3: CASSVEHYLGEQYF. For the CDR3, the DNA is TGTGCCAGCAGCGTAGAGCACTACCTGGGAGAGCAGTACTTC. The rearrangement uses TRBV9 and TRBJ2-7, with no clear D. V dropped 0 bases and J dropped 7 bases, with 14 bases sitting between them. Germline-derived CDR1 and CDR2 are SGDLS and YYNGEE. The CDR3 has 14 amino acids.

This clonotype was counted at least ten times. The chain combines TRBV5-1 with TRBJ1-4; D perhaps matches TRBD1 (5 bases). The CDR3 consists of 14 residues. The V gene's germline CDR1 is SGHRS and CDR2 YFSETQ. V dropped 4 bases and J dropped 0 bases, with 7 bases sitting between them. CDR3 DNA sequence: TGCGCCAGCAGCGGGACGGCAACTAATGAAAAACTGTTTTTT. Protein sequence: CASSGTATNEKLFF.

This clonotype is termed medium-sized. The chain employs TRBV5-1 and TRBJ2-4; D may be TRBD1 (5 bases). Germline loops: CDR1 SGHRS, CDR2 YFSETQ. The CDR3 is 17 amino acids. V lost 4 bases and J 0 bases, leaving 17 bases between the germline ends. CDR3 sequence (DNA): TGCGCCAGCAGCCCTGGTGGGGCCATCCTAGCCAAAAACATTCAGTACTTC. As protein: CASSPGGAILAKNIQYF.

There are many counts of this clonotype. The V and J genes are TRBV7-8 and TRBJ1-5; tentatively, D is TRBD1 (6 bases). V lost 3 bases and J lost 3, with 12 bases in between. The germline CDR1 and CDR2 sequences are SGHVS and FQNEAQ. This CDR3 region has 15 residues. CDR3 sequence (DNA): TGTGCCAGCAGCTTTGCGGGGGGCATCAATCAGCCCCAGCATTTT. Amino acid sequence: CASSFAGGINQPQHF.

The genes are TRBV7-9 and TRBJ2-1; 10 nucleotides agree with TRBD2. Germline values: CDR1 SEHNR, CDR2 FQNEAQ (reference sequence). CDR3 length: 17 residues. Trimming took 2 bases from V and 6 from J; bases not matched to a gene: 10. CDR3 loop: CASSLPPRAGGPNEQFF. The CDR3 nucleotides are TGTGCCAGCAGCTTACCCCCTAGAGCGGGGGGGCCCAATGAGCAGTTCTTC.

This clonotype was observed a few times. This chain uses TRBV20-1 with TRBJ2-1, with D perhaps assigned TRBD1 or TRBD2 (6 bases each). The CDR3 covers 14 residues. From germline, CDR1 is DFQATT and CDR2 SNEGSKA (reference sequence). The V end lost 1 base, the J end lost 5 bases, and 12 bases lay between the germline ends. CDR3 bases: TGCAGTGCTAGAGTTCCGGGGGCGAACAATGAGCAGTTCTTC. This translates into CSARVPGANNEQFF.

Worth noting for this clonotype: A much larger clone sits a single nucleotide away, making a read error possible. The genes are TRBV20-1 and TRBJ2-4, with D possibly being TRBD1 (5 bases). V shed 8 bases and J shed 1 base, with 12 bases lying between them. The germline V gene encodes CDR1 DFQATT and CDR2 SNEGSKA (reference sequence). The CDR3 totals 13 residues. CDR3 DNA: TGCAGTATCAATTCAGGGGCCAAAAACATTCAGTACTTC. Translation: CSINSGAKNIQYF.